The rows below give T cell receptor beta chains drawn from one sample of a study of shared clonotypes between healthy human individuals. The table came from immunoSEQ multiplex PCR; TCRdb's copy has only in-frame clones and leaves some out. The data contain around 1.4 million clones, approximately 98.5% of them singletons. Sequenced input: naive CD4+ T cells sorted from blood. These receptors were collected from a man aged 25 to 45 in good health. The CDR3 runs from the conserved cysteine through the conserved F or W. A D gene is named only where the DNA matches it firmly. Clone size is stated in some rows and not others, as once, few, many or a class when expanded.

D gene	J gene	V gene	clone size	CDR3 DNA	CDR3 protein
-	TRBJ1-4	TRBV28	-	TGTGCCAGCAGCCCGCCCAATGAAAAACTGTTTTTT	CASSPPNEKLFF
-	TRBJ2-1	TRBV2	-	TGTGCCAGCAGTGAATCAAGCCCGATCGGGTACAATGAGCAGTTCTTC	CASSESSPIGYNEQFF
TRBD2	TRBJ2-3	TRBV15	-	TGTGCCACCAGCAGTGGGACTAGCGGGATCTTCGCGGGGACAGATACGCAGTATTTT	CATSSGTSGIFAGTDTQYF
TRBD2	TRBJ2-1	TRBV5-6	-	TGTGCCAGCAGCGCCGGACTAGCGAACAATGAGCAGTTCTTC	CASSAGLANNEQFF
-	TRBJ2-5	TRBV6-4	-	TGTGCCAGCAGTGATTTTTCAGGGGCAAAGATGGCGAAGACCCAGTACTTC	CASSDFSGAKMAKTQYF
-	TRBJ1-4	TRBV10-3	once	TGTGCCATCAGTGTTGGTAATGAAAAACTGTTTTTT	CAISVGNEKLFF
TRBD2	TRBJ2-1	TRBV28	-	TGTGCCAGCAGTAAGGGACTAGCGGGAGGTTTTGTGCAGTTCTTC	CASSKGLAGGFVQFF
-	TRBJ2-1	TRBV6-1	-	TGTGCCAGCCAGGAGGGGGCGAATGAGCAGTTCTTC	CASQEGANEQFF
-	TRBJ1-1	TRBV28	-	TGTGCCAGCAGTTTATCTACAGGGCGGTTGAGCACTGAAGCTTTCTTT	CASSLSTGRLSTEAFF
-	TRBJ2-7	TRBV14	-	TGTGCCAGCAGCCCTTCAATGAGCTCCTACGAGCAGTACTTC	CASSPSMSSYEQYF
TRBD2	TRBJ2-3	TRBV19	-	TGTGCCAGTAGACCAGCGGGAGGAGGAGATACGCAGTATTTT	CASRPAGGGDTQYF
TRBD2	TRBJ2-2	TRBV15	once	TGTGCCACCAGCAGAAGCCAGACTAGCGGGAGGGGCGGGGAGCTGTTTTTT	CATSRSQTSGRGGELFF
-	TRBJ1-1	TRBV5-5	-	TGTGCCAGCAGCTTGGTTGGTAAGAACACTGAAGCTTTCTTT	CASSLVGKNTEAFF
-	TRBJ2-6	TRBV6-4	-	TGTGCCAGCAGTGTCGGGGCTTCGGGCTCTGGGGCCAACGTCCTGACTTTC	CASSVGASGSGANVLTF
TRBD1	TRBJ2-7	TRBV10-3	-	TGTGCCATCAGTGAGTCCCCAACAGGGGGCGTCAGGAGTTCCTACGAGCAGTACTTC	CAISESPTGGVRSSYEQYF
TRBD2	TRBJ2-1	TRBV9	-	TGTGCCAGCAGCCCGAGCCCCCAGCGGGAGGCCCCCTACAATGAGCAGTTCTTC	CASSPSPQREAPYNEQFF
-	TRBJ1-1	TRBV5-6	-	TGTGCCAGCAGCCTAATGGACAGCAAGGAAGCTTTCTTT	CASSLMDSKEAFF
TRBD1	TRBJ1-2	TRBV7-8	-	TGTGCCAGCAGCTTAAATCAGGGGGCCCGCTATGGCTACACCTTC	CASSLNQGARYGYTF
-	TRBJ2-3	TRBV18	-	TGTGCCAGCTCACCCTCAGGGGACACAGATACGCAGTATTTT	CASSPSGDTDTQYF
-	TRBJ2-2	TRBV7-9	-	TGTGCCAGCAGCCCACAACCGGGACAAGGGATCACCGGGGAGCTGTTTTTT	CASSPQPGQGITGELFF
-	TRBJ2-3	TRBV4-1	-	TGCGCCAGCAGCCAAGCAAAAACAGAAAGACCAGATACGCAGTATTTT	CASSQAKTERPDTQYF
-	TRBJ2-7	TRBV7-9	-	TGTGCCAGCAGCTCGACAGTCAGCTCCTACGAGCAGTACTTC	CASSSTVSSYEQYF
-	TRBJ2-1	TRBV18	-	TGTGCCAGCTCACCAAGTAGTTATACGGACTACAATGAGCAGTTCTTC	CASSPSSYTDYNEQFF
TRBD2	TRBJ2-3	TRBV10-1	-	TGCGCCAGCAGTGAAGTCGCGGGACTAGCGGGAGGGCCAACAGATACGCAGTATTTT	CASSEVAGLAGGPTDTQYF
-	TRBJ1-3	TRBV30	-	TGTGCCTTAACGCGTCCGGGTGGAAACACCATATATTTT	CALTRPGGNTIYF
TRBD2	TRBJ2-4	TRBV19	-	TGTGCCAGTAGTAGAAGGACTAGCGGGAAGGGGAACATTCAGTACTTC	CASSRRTSGKGNIQYF
TRBD1	TRBJ2-1	TRBV2	-	TGTGCCAGCAGTGAACCCTACCCCCCGACAGGGGGCGAAATGAATGAGCAGTTCTTC	CASSEPYPPTGGEMNEQFF
TRBD1	TRBJ1-5	TRBV28	-	TGTGCCAGCGGAACAGGGGATTATAGCAATCAGCCCCAGCATTTT	CASGTGDYSNQPQHF